Following are 13 T cell receptor beta chains from one sample sequenced in a study of blood T cell repertoires in COVID-19. Some clones are missing from TCRdb's copy, which holds only in-frame ones; the method was immunoSEQ multiplex PCR. The sample lists tens of thousands of clones; roughly 85% were seen once. The sample comprised peripheral blood. The receptors were gathered from a woman aged 60-70 years with acute or convalescent COVID-19.

The J gene is TRBJ2-2, the V gene TRBV4-2; D is undetermined. The CDR3 totals 15 residues. The V end was cut by 7 bases, the J end by 0 bases, with 12 bases between. Germline V gene lookup returns CDR1 LGHNA and CDR2 YNFKEQ. The chain's CDR3 is CASTSGSSNTGELFF. DNA for the CDR3: TGTGCCAGCACCTCAGGTAGTTCGAACACCGGGGAGCTGTTTTTT.

In DNA form, the CDR3 reads TGTGCCAGCAGTCCCGGGACAGGGGTCTCCTACGAGCAGTACTTC. Translating it yields CASSPGTGVSYEQYF. This sequence joins TRBV2 and TRBJ2-7, with 10 bases fitting TRBD1. V trimming: 5 bases; J trimming: 0 bases; junction bases outside the gene matches: 4. Per the germline V gene, CDR1 is SNHLY and CDR2 is FYNNEI. The CDR3 consists of 15 residues.

This chain links TRBV5-4 with TRBJ2-7; maybe TRBD1 (5 bases). With 1 base removed from V and 8 bases from J, the gap between germline ends came to 13 bases. The CDR3 sequence is 13 residues long. Germline-derived CDR1 and CDR2 are SGHNT and YYREEE (reference sequence). The CDR3 DNA is TGTGCCAGCAGCTTGATTACAGGCAGAAAGCAGTACTTC. Translated, it gives CASSLITGRKQYF. The full variable domain, with the rest looked up from reference TRBV5-4 and TRBJ2-7, is ETGVTQSPTHLIKTRGQQVTLRCSSQSGHNTVSWYQQALGQGPQFIFQYYREEENGRGNFPPRFSGLQFPNYSSELNVNALELDDSALYLCASSLITGRKQYFGPGTRLTVT.

The J gene is TRBJ2-3, the V gene TRBV5-1; 10 nucleotides line up with TRBD2. This CDR3 has 15 amino acids. The germline CDR1 and CDR2 sequences are SGHRS and YFSETQ. V lost 4 bases and J lost 3; bases outside the gene matches: 5. This CDR3 reads CASSISGGTTDTQYF. In DNA form, the CDR3 reads TGCGCCAGCAGCATTAGCGGGGGGACGACAGATACGCAGTATTTT.

The chain combines TRBV5-1 with TRBJ2-7; 12 bases map to TRBD1. This CDR3 spans 16 amino acids. The V segment lost 3 bases and the J segment 7 bases; nucleotides outside the gene matches: 11. The germline CDR1 and CDR2 sequences are SGHRS and YFSETQ. The CDR3 sequence is CASSSSMGTGGVEQYF. The CDR3 region has the DNA TGCGCCAGCAGCTCCTCCATGGGGACAGGGGGCGTAGAGCAGTACTTC.

The gene calls are TRBV5-1 and TRBJ2-7; D remains unclear. This CDR3 has 14 amino acids. Between the trimmed V and J ends, which lost 0 bases and 3 bases, there was a span of 10 bases. The germline V gene has CDR1 SGHRS and CDR2 YFSETQ. This chain's CDR3 is CASSLDSPFYEQYF. DNA of the CDR3: TGCGCCAGCAGCTTGGACAGCCCCTTCTACGAGCAGTACTTC. Full variable domain (missing parts from reference TRBV5-1 and TRBJ2-7): KAGVTQTPRYLIKTRGQQVTLSCSPISGHRSVSWYQQTPGQGLQFLFEYFSETQRNKGNFPGRFSGRQFSNSRSEMNVSTLELGDSALYLCASSLDSPFYEQYFGPGTRLTVT.

The V and J genes are TRBV6-5 and TRBJ1-5; TRBD1 is a possible D gene (5 bases). Germline V gene sequence: CDR1 MNHEY, CDR2 SVGAGI. Trimming left V 7 bases short and J 6 bases short, with 10 bases between. This CDR3 comprises 12 residues. CDR3 residues: CASKGPGQPQHF. The CDR3 region has the DNA TGTGCCAGCAAGGGGCCCGGTCAGCCCCAGCATTTT.

Only one count was recorded for this clone. The chain couples TRBV19 to TRBJ1-5; 7 bases line up with TRBD1. Per germline, CDR1 LNHDA and CDR2 SQIVND (reference sequence). The CDR3 spans 14 residues. The V and J ends lost 7 bases and 7 bases, in that order; junction bases with no gene match: 10. The chain's CDR3 is CASTSWRGQQPQHF. The CDR3 nucleotides are TGTGCCAGTACCTCCTGGAGGGGGCAGCAGCCCCAGCATTTT.

V is TRBV29-1 and J is TRBJ1-2, with 7 positions matching TRBD1. Germline V gene data show CDR1 as SQVTM and CDR2 as ANQGSEA. V was clipped by 6 bases and J by 7 bases; unmatched bases: 8. The length of the CDR3 is 12 residues. CDR3 residues: CSVAIGGFGYTF. Written as DNA, the CDR3 is TGCAGCGTCGCAATAGGGGGCTTTGGCTACACCTTC. The full variable domain, its missing parts supplied by reference TRBV29-1 and TRBJ1-2, is SAVISQKPSRDICQRGTSLTIQCQVDSQVTMMFWYRQQPGQSLTLIATANQGSEATYESGFVIDKFPISRPNLTFSTLTVSNMSPEDSSIYLCSVAIGGFGYTFGSGTRLTVV.

This chain connects TRBV18 to TRBJ1-1, with 8 bases lining up with TRBD1. The CDR3 spans 13 residues. CDR1 KGHSH and CDR2 LQKENI come from the germline V gene. V lost 2 bases, J lost 11 bases, and 7 bases stayed unmatched. This chain's CDR3 is CASSPDRGLAAFF. CDR3 bases: TGTGCCAGCTCACCAGACAGGGGTCTAGCGGCTTTCTTT.

The chain combines TRBV20-1 with TRBJ1-2; D is unclear. The V and J ends lost 1 base and 8 bases respectively, with 8 bases between them. The CDR3 is made up of 11 amino acids. Germline values: CDR1 DFQATT, CDR2 SNEGSKA (reference sequence). CDR3 bases: TGCAGTGCTAGAGTATTCGGGGGCTACACCTTC. It codes for CSARVFGGYTF.

This clone has only a few counts. The CDR3 region has the DNA TGTGCCAGCAGCTTTAAAAACACCGGGGAGCTGTTTTTT. It yields the protein CASSFKNTGELFF. V and J are TRBV7-9 and TRBJ2-2; D gene ambiguous. CDR3 length: 13 residues. V shed 3 bases and J shed 2 bases, with 4 bases lying between them. The germline V gene encodes CDR1 SEHNR and CDR2 FQNEAQ (reference sequence).

This clone was picked up one time. The chain has TRBV5-6 and TRBJ1-4, with D possibly matching TRBD1 (6 bases). This CDR3 has 18 amino acids. The V end lost 2 bases, the J end lost 0 bases, and 17 bases lay between the germline ends. The germline V gene has CDR1 SGHDT and CDR2 YYEEEE. CDR3 DNA sequence: TGTGCCAGCAGCTTAAGACCGGGACACCAATCAACTAATGAAAAACTGTTTTTT. Translated: CASSLRPGHQSTNEKLFF.